This is a list of T cell receptor beta chains from one sample in a study of response to subunit inactivated influenza vaccine. TCRdb re-analysed the RT-PCR reads in MiXCR, keeping a single row per CDR3 protein. The table records about 780,000 distinct CDR3 sequences, less than 20% of them present only once. The sequences come from PBMCs from blood, collected 4 to 6 days after vaccination. The receptors here all came from a man aged 45-65 years who received an inactivated influenza vaccine. CDR3s include the opening cysteine and the closing phenylalanine or tryptophan. D genes are given only for firm matches. Some rows have no size entry. The others give once, few or many, or a class for an expanded clone.

>TRBJ2-1|many|NA|TRBV5-5
CASSLFGRESQQFF
TGTGCCAGCAGCTTGTTCGGTCGGGAGAGCCAGCAGTTCTTC
>TRBJ1-2|NA|NA|TRBV3-1
CTSTSSDRTPALYHGYTF
TGTACCAGCACCAGTTCGGATCGGACACCTGCACTGTATCATGGCTACACCTTC
>TRBJ1-5|NA|NA|TRBV12-3/TRBV12-4
CASSYQGQPQHF
TGTGCCAGCAGCTATCAGGGTCAGCCCCAGCATTTT
>TRBJ2-2|few|TRBD2|TRBV6-1
CASSEGTSAGRITGELFF
TGTGCCAGCAGTGAAGGGACTAGCGCTGGGAGGATCACCGGGGAGCTGTTTTTT
>TRBJ2-6|NA|NA|TRBV3-1
CASSQGFLGANVLTF
TGTGCCAGCAGCCAAGGATTCCTTGGGGCCAACGTCCTGACTTTC
>TRBJ1-4|few|NA|TRBV20-1
CSASRGVPLDNEKLFF
TGCAGTGCTAGTAGGGGGGTCCCCCTAGATAATGAAAAACTGTTTTTT
>TRBJ1-1|NA|NA|TRBV5-1
CASSLSVMYAEAFF
TGCGCCAGCAGCTTGTCGGTAATGTACGCTGAAGCTTTCTTT
>TRBJ2-1|few|NA|TRBV24-1
CATSDFRVNEQFF
TGTGCCACCAGTGATTTTAGGGTCAATGAGCAGTTCTTC
>TRBJ2-5|NA|TRBD2|TRBV7-9
CASSFSGTSGKGVTQYF
TGTGCCAGCAGCTTCTCCGGGACTAGCGGGAAAGGGGTGACCCAGTACTTC
>TRBJ2-4|few|NA|TRBV4-2
CASSQVAGSYIQYF
TGTGCCAGCAGCCAAGTCGCGGGATCGTACATTCAGTACTTC
>TRBJ2-5|many|NA|TRBV20-1
CSASGDVETQYF
TGCAGTGCTAGCGGGGACGTCGAGACCCAGTACTTC
>TRBJ2-5|many|NA|TRBV29-1
CSVEGPAPETQYF
TGCAGCGTTGAAGGACCAGCCCCCGAGACCCAGTACTTC
>TRBJ2-1|NA|NA|TRBV5-1
CASSLQNPYGYNEQFF
TGCGCCAGCAGCCTACAAAACCCCTACGGCTACAATGAGCAGTTCTTC
>TRBJ2-5|NA|NA|TRBV4-2
CASSQDLRIQETQYF
TGTGCCAGCAGCCAAGATTTGAGAATCCAAGAGACCCAGTACTTC
>TRBJ1-2|NA|NA|TRBV9
CASSAGPGSYGYTF
TGTGCCAGCAGCGCTGGGCCAGGGAGCTATGGCTACACCTTC
>TRBJ1-2|few|NA|TRBV5-4
CASSPDGGMNGYTF
TGTGCCAGCAGCCCGGACGGGGGAATGAATGGCTACACCTTC
>TRBJ2-1|NA|TRBD1|TRBV29-1
CSVDPGTVLNEQFF
TGCAGCGTTGACCCCGGGACAGTGCTCAATGAGCAGTTCTTC
>TRBJ2-5|few|TRBD2|TRBV4-3
CASSQEVAGGRETQYF
TGCGCCAGCAGCCAAGAGGTAGCGGGGGGGAGAGAGACCCAGTACTTC
>TRBJ2-3|NA|NA|TRBV20-1
CSARNWETDTQYF
TGCAGTGCTAGGAATTGGGAGACAGATACGCAGTATTTT
>TRBJ2-3|many|TRBD2|TRBV5-1
CASSFRTSSYTDTQYF
TGCGCCAGCAGCTTTAGGACTAGCAGTTACACAGATACGCAGTATTTT
>TRBJ1-2|NA|NA|TRBV7-2
CASSLARSLGGGYTF
TGTGCCAGCAGCTTAGCTCGGTCCCTCGGAGGAGGCTACACCTTC
>TRBJ2-5|many|NA|TRBV29-1
CSVEPWGAETQYF
TGCAGCGTTGAACCCTGGGGGGCAGAGACCCAGTACTTC
>TRBJ2-5|NA|TRBD2|TRBV12-3/TRBV12-4
CASSWREGETQYF
TGTGCCAGCAGTTGGCGGGAGGGGGAGACCCAGTACTTC
>TRBJ2-5|few|NA|TRBV29-1
CSASTGAREETQYF
TGCAGCGCATCCACGGGAGCCCGTGAAGAGACCCAGTACTTC
>TRBJ2-3|NA|TRBD2|TRBV11-2
CASSSRFVWISGDYTDTQYF
TGTGCCAGCAGCTCTAGGTTTGTTTGGATCAGCGGGGACTACACAGATACGCAGTATTTT
>TRBJ2-1|few|NA|TRBV5-1
CASSSQISYNEQFF
TGCGCCAGCAGCTCCCAGATCTCCTACAATGAGCAGTTCTTC
>TRBJ2-3|many|NA|TRBV20-1
CSAPPHSTDTQYF
TGCAGTGCTCCCCCTCACTCCACAGATACGCAGTATTTT
>TRBJ2-1|NA|NA|TRBV24-1
CATSDYNQRANEQFF
TGTGCCACCAGTGACTACAACCAGCGGGCTAATGAGCAGTTCTTC
>TRBJ2-7|NA|NA|TRBV21-1
CASSKPLYEQYF
TGTGCCAGCAGCAAGCCCCTGTACGAGCAGTACTTC
>TRBJ1-1|NA|TRBD1|TRBV7-2
CASSLGQGTPQSTEAFF
TGTGCCAGCAGCTTAGGACAGGGGACGCCTCAGTCCACTGAAGCTTTCTTT
>TRBJ2-2|few|NA|TRBV15
CATSRVGRRNTGELFF
TGTGCCACCAGCAGAGTAGGCAGGAGGAACACCGGGGAGCTGTTTTTT
>TRBJ1-5|few|NA|TRBV20-1
CSANADSFNQPQHF
TGCAGTGCCAACGCGGACAGCTTCAATCAGCCCCAGCATTTT
>TRBJ2-2|few|TRBD1|TRBV20-1
CSALVGGNTGELFF
TGCAGTGCTCTTGTAGGGGGCAACACCGGGGAGCTGTTTTTT
>TRBJ2-1|few|NA|TRBV12-3/TRBV12-4
CASSPDFGQFF
TGTGCCAGCAGCCCGGACTTTGGGCAGTTCTTC
>TRBJ2-1|NA|TRBD2|TRBV18
CASSPPNSRTSGNEQFF
TGTGCCAGCTCACCACCGAACTCGAGGACTAGCGGCAATGAGCAGTTCTTC
>TRBJ2-3|NA|TRBD2|TRBV5-1
CASAPGLAGDTQYF
TGCGCCAGTGCCCCGGGACTAGCGGGAGATACGCAGTATTTT
>TRBJ1-1|few|NA|TRBV9
CASSVDGRLTEAFF
TGTGCCAGCAGCGTAGATGGGAGGTTGACTGAAGCTTTCTTT
>TRBJ2-2|few|NA|TRBV4-1
CASSQANTGVTGELFF
TGCGCCAGCAGCCAAGCCAACACCGGGGTCACCGGGGAGCTGTTTTTT
>TRBJ1-5|few|NA|TRBV7-2
CASSSPSEAVSNQPQHF
TGTGCCAGCAGCTCCCCCAGTGAGGCGGTTAGCAATCAGCCCCAGCATTTT
>TRBJ2-7|few|TRBD2|TRBV9
CASSPWASGDEQYF
TGTGCCAGCAGCCCTTGGGCTAGCGGCGACGAGCAGTACTTC
>TRBJ2-2|NA|TRBD2|TRBV12-3/TRBV12-4
CASSRGSGSGDGELFF
TGTGCCAGCAGCCGGGGGAGCGGGAGTGGGGACGGGGAGCTGTTTTTT
>TRBJ2-1|NA|TRBD1|TRBV28
CASSFSGQGPYNEQFF
TGTGCCAGCAGTTTCTCGGGACAGGGGCCCTACAATGAGCAGTTCTTC
>TRBJ2-7|few|NA|TRBV28
CASSTQTTTYEQYF
TGTGCCAGCAGTACCCAGACAACCACCTACGAGCAGTACTTC
>TRBJ1-2|NA|TRBD1|TRBV5-1
CASSQAGTGTYGYTF
TGCGCCAGCAGCCAAGCCGGGACAGGGACCTATGGCTACACCTTC
>TRBJ2-3|once|TRBD2|TRBV6-1
CASSPSWAGETSTDTQYF
TGTGCCAGCAGTCCATCTTGGGCGGGGGAAACTAGCACAGATACGCAGTATTTT
>TRBJ2-7|many|NA|TRBV4-3
CASSQEIGGSYEQYF
TGCGCCAGCAGCCAAGAGATTGGGGGATCCTACGAGCAGTACTTC
>TRBJ2-1|many|NA|TRBV20-1
CSARDLTGLTYNEQFF
TGCAGTGCTAGAGATTTAACGGGGTTGACCTACAATGAGCAGTTCTTC
>TRBJ2-5|NA|NA|TRBV29-1
CSVAVGSGGETQYF
TGCAGCGTTGCGGTAGGGTCGGGCGGGGAGACCCAGTACTTC
>TRBJ1-2|few|TRBD1|TRBV5-6
CASSLRLTGVGYTF
TGTGCCAGCAGCTTGCGTTTGACAGGGGTAGGCTACACCTTC
>TRBJ2-7|few|NA|TRBV28
CASSYDAWKSYEQYF
TGTGCCAGCAGTTACGACGCCTGGAAGTCCTACGAGCAGTACTTC
>TRBJ2-3|NA|NA|TRBV27
CASSPGAASSDTQYF
TGTGCCAGCAGCCCCGGGGCAGCTAGCTCAGATACGCAGTATTTT
>TRBJ2-7|NA|TRBD1|TRBV7-6
CASSLAVAGGRYEQYF
TGTGCCAGCAGCTTAGCAGTGGCAGGGGGAAGGTACGAGCAGTACTTC
>TRBJ1-5|NA|NA|TRBV2
CASSGKGRYSNQPQHF
TGTGCCAGCAGTGGGAAGGGGAGATATAGCAATCAGCCCCAGCATTTT